This T cell receptor beta chain is drawn from a study of blood T cell repertoires in COVID-19. Across the study: Samples taken during acute and convalescent COVID-19 were collected in the United States, Italy and Spain. T cells, B-cell-depleted T cells, or PBMCs provided the cDNA or gDNA that served as material.

Authors' data handling: Counts of nucleated cells, estimated from reference gene primer amplification, were obtained. The data were produced by immunoSEQ multiplex PCR, yet TCRdb's version contains in-frame clones alone and is incomplete. From that table come the V and J calls and clone size; the DNA was used to work out D and trimming. The sample has about 50,000 clones, around 89% seen once. Of note for this clone: Other DNA variants within this sample encode the same CDR3.

Germline values: CDR1 SGHRS, CDR2 YFSETQ. The CDR3 spans 14 residues. V lost 3 bases to trimming and J lost 3 bases; unmatched junction nucleotides: 2. The receptor was isolated from a man in his fifties with active COVID-19. The chain is built from TRBV5-1 and TRBJ2-7; the match to TRBD2 covers 11 bases. The sample consisted of peripheral blood. In DNA, the CDR3 is TGCGCCAGCAGCTCGGGACTAGCGGACTACGAGCAGTACTTC. This codes for CASSSGLADYEQYF.